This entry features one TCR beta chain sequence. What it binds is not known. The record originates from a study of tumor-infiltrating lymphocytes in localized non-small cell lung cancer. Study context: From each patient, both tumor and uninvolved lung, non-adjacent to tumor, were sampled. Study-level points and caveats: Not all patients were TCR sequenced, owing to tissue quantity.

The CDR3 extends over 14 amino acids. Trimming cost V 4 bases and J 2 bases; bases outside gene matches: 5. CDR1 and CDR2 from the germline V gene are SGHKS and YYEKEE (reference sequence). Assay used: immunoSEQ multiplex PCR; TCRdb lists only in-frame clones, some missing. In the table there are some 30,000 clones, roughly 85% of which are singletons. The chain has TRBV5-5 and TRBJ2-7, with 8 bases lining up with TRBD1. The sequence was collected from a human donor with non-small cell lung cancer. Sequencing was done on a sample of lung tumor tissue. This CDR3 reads CASSKGTGTYEQYF. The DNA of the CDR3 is TGTGCCAGCAGCAAGGGGACAGGCACCTACGAGCAGTACTTC. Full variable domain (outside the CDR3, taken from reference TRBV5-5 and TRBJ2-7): DAGVTQSPTHLIKTRGQQVTLRCSPISGHKSVSWYQQVLGQGPQFIFQYYEKEERGRGNFPDRFSARQFPNYSSELNVNALLLGDSALYLCASSKGTGTYEQYFGPGTRLTVT.